This T cell receptor beta chain was sequenced in a study of STAT5B mutations in CD4+ large granular lymphocyte leukemia. The overall study: The CDR3 'QG' motif was associated with a particular HLA allele among healthy donors.

Profiling relied on immunoSEQ multiplex PCR, and the TCRdb table lists in-frame clones only, not all of them. The sample includes about 26,000 clones, 81% of them seen just once. The sample comprised CD4+ T cells from blood buffy coats. The origin of this receptor is a human donor in good health.

The CDR3 is CASSWTPLNTEAFF. CDR3 bases: TGTGCCAGCAGCTGGACGCCCTTGAACACTGAAGCTTTCTTT. The chain uses TRBV5-4 and TRBJ1-1; no reliable D call. Germline CDR1 reads SGHNT; CDR2 reads YYREEE (reference sequence). V lost 3 bases, J lost 0 bases, and 9 bases lay in between. This CDR3 has 14 amino acids. Full variable domain (missing parts from reference TRBV5-4 and TRBJ1-1): ETGVTQSPTHLIKTRGQQVTLRCSSQSGHNTVSWYQQALGQGPQFIFQYYREEENGRGNFPPRFSGLQFPNYSSELNVNALELDDSALYLCASSWTPLNTEAFFGQGTRLTVV.